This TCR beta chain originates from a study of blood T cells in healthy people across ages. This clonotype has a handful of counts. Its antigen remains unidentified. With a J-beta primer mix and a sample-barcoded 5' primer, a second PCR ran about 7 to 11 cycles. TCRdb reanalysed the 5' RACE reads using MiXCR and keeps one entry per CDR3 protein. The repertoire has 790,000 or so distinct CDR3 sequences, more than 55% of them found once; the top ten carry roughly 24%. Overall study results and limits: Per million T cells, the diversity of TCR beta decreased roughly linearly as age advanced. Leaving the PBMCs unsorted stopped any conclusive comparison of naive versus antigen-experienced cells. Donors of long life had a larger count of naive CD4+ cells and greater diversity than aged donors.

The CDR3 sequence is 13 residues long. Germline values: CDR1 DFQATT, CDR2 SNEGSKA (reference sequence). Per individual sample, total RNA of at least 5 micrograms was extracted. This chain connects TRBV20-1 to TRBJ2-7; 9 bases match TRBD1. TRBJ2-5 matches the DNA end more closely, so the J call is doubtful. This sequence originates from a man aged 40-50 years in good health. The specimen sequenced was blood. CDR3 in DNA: TGCAGTGCCGATGGACAGGGGAGGGAGACCCAGTACTTC. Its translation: CSADGQGRETQYF.